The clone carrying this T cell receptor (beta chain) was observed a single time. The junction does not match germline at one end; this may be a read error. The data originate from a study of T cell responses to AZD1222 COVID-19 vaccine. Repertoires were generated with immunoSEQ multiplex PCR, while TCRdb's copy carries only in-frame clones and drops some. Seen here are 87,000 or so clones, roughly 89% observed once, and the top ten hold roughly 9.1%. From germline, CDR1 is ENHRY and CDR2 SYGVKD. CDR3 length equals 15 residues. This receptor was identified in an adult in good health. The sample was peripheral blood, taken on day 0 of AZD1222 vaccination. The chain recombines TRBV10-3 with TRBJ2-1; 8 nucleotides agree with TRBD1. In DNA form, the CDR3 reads TGTGCCATTAGTGAGAGGGTAGGACAGGGTAATGAGCAGTTCTTC. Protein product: CAISERVGQGNEQFF.